This T cell receptor beta chain was documented in a study of type 1 regulatory T cells. TCRdb re-analysed the reads in MiXCR, keeping a single row per CDR3 protein. Among under 85,000 distinct CDR3 sequences listed, 49% were seen once. The CDR3 consists of 15 residues. CDR1 is SGHKS and CDR2 is YYEKEE in the germline V gene (reference sequence). The germline V and J ends were trimmed by 4 bases and 0 bases, with 11 bases remaining between them. To note about this clonotype: Antigen unknown.

This sequence originates from a human donor in good health. V gene TRBV5-5 combines with J gene TRBJ1-5, with a weak D call TRBD1 (5 bases). Sample: cultured non-Tr1 T cells, either the whole culture or a sorted T cell fraction (not recorded which). This CDR3 reads CASSVDTYSNQPQHF. CDR3 nucleotide sequence: TGTGCCAGCAGCGTGGACACTTATAGCAATCAGCCCCAGCATTTT.